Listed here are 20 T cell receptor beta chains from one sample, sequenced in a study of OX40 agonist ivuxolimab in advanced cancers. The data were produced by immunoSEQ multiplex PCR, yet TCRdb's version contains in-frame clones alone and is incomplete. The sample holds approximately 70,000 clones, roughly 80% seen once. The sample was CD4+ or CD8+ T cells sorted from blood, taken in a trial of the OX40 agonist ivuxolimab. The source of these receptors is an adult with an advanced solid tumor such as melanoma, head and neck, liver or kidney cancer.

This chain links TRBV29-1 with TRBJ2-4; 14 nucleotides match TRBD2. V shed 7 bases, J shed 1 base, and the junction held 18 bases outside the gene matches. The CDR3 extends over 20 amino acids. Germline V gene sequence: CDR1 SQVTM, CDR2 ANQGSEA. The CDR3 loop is CSAAKLGLAGGTRAKNIQYF. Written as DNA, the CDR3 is TGCAGCGCCGCTAAGCTCGGACTAGCGGGGGGTACCAGGGCCAAAAACATTCAGTACTTC.

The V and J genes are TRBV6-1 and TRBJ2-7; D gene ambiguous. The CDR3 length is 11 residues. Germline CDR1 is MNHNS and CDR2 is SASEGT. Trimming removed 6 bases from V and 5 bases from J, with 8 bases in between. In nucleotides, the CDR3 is TGTGCCAGCAGCTCCCCTAACGAGCAGTACTTC. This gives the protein CASSSPNEQYF.

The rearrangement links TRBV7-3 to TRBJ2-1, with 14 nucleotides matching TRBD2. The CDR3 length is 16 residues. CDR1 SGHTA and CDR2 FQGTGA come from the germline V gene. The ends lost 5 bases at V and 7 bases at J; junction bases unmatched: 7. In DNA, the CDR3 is TGTGCCAGCAGCCCTGGGACTAGCGGGAGAATGAATGAGCAGTTCTTC. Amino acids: CASSPGTSGRMNEQFF.

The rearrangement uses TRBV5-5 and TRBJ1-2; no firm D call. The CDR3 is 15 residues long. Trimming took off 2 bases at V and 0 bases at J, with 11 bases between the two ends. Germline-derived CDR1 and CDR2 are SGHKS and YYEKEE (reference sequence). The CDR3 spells CASSLTAGANYGYTF. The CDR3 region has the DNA TGTGCCAGCAGCTTAACAGCCGGCGCTAACTATGGCTACACCTTC.

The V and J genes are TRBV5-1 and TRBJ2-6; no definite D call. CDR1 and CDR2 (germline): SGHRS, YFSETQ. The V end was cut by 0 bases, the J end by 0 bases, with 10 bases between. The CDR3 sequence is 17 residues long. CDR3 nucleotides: TGCGCCAGCAGCTTGGTGGCAGGCATCTCTGGGGCCAACGTCCTGACTTTC. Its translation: CASSLVAGISGANVLTF.

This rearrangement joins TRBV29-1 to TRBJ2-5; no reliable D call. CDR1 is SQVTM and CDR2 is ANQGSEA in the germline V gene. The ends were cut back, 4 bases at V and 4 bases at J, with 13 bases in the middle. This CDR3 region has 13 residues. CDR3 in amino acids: CSVGPTASETQYF. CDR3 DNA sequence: TGCAGCGTTGGGCCGACTGCCTCAGAGACCCAGTACTTC.

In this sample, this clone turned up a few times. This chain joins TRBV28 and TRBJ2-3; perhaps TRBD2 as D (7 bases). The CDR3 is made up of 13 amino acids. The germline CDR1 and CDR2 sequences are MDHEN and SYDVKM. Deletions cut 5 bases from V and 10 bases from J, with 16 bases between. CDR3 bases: TGTGCCAGCAGTCTGGGGGGGGCCAGGTCGCAGTATTTT. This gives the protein CASSLGGARSQYF.

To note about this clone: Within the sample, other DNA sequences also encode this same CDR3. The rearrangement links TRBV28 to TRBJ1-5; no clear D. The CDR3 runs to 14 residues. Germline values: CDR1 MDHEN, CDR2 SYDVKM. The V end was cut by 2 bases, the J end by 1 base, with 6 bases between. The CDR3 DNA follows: TGTGCCAGCAGTTTAGGCGGAAGCAATCAGCCCCAGCATTTT. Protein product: CASSLGGSNQPQHF.

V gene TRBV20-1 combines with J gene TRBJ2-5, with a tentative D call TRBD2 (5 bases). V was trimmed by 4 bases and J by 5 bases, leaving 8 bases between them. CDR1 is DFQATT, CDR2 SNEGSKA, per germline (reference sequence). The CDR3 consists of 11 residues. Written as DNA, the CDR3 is TGCAGTGCTAACCGAGGGGAGACCCAGTACTTC. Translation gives CSANRGETQYF.

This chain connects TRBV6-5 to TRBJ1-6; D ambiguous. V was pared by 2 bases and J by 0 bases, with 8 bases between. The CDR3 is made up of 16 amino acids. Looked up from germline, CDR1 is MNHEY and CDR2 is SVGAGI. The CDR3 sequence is CASSYGGSSYNSPLHF. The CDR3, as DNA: TGTGCCAGCAGTTACGGCGGGAGCTCCTATAATTCACCCCTCCACTTT.

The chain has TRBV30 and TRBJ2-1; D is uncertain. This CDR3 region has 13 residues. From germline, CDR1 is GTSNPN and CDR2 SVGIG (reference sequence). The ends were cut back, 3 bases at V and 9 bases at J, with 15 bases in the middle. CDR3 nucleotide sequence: TGTGCCTGGAGCCCTGATAAGGTGGGTGAGCAGTTCTTC. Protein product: CAWSPDKVGEQFF.

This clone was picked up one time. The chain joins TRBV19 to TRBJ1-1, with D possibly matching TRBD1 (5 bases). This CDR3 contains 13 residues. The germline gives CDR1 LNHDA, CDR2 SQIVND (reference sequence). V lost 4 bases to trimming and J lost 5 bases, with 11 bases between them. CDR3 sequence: CASSTPAGTEAFF. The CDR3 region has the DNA TGTGCCAGTAGTACCCCCGCAGGGACTGAAGCTTTCTTT.

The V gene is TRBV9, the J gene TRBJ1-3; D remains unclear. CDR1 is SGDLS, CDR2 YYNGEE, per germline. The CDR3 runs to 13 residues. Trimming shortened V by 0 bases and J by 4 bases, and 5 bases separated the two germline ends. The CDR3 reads CASSVATGNTIYF. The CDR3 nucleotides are TGTGCCAGCAGCGTAGCTACAGGAAACACCATATATTTT.

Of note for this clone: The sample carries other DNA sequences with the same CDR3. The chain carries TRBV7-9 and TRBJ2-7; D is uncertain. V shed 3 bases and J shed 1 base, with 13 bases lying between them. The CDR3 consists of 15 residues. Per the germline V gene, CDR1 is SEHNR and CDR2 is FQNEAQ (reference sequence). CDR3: CASSFPGSHSYEQYV. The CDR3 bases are TGTGCCAGCAGCTTCCCCGGGTCCCATTCCTACGAGCAGTACGTC.

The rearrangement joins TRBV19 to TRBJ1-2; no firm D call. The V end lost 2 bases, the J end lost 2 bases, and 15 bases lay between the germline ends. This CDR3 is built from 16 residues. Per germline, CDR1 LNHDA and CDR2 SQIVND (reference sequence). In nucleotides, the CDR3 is TGTGCCAGTAGTATAAAGTCGGGAGGAGGGAACTATGGCTACACCTTC. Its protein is CASSIKSGGGNYGYTF.

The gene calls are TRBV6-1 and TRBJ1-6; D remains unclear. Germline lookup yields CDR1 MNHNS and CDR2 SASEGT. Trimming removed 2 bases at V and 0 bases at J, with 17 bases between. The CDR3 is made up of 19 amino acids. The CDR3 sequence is CASSEFSARQSSYNSPLHF. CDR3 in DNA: TGTGCCAGCAGTGAATTCTCGGCACGGCAAAGCTCCTATAATTCACCCCTCCACTTT.

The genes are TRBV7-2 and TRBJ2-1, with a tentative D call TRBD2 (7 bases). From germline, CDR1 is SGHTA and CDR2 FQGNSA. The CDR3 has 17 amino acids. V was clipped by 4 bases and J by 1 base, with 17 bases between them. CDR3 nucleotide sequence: TGTGCCAGCAGCTGGGGGCGGCTAGCGGAATCCTACAATGAGCAGTTCTTC. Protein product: CASSWGRLAESYNEQFF.

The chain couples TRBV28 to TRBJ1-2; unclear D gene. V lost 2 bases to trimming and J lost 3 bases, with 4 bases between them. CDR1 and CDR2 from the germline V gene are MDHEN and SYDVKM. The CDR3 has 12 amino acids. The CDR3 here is CASSLEHYGYTF. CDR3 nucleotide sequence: TGTGCCAGCAGTTTAGAGCACTATGGCTACACCTTC.

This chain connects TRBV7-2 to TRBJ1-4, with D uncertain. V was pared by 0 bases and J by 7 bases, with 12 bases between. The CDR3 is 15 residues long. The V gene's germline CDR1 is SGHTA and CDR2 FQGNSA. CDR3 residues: CASSLAVDRSEKLFF. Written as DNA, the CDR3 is TGTGCCAGCAGCTTAGCGGTGGACCGGAGTGAAAAACTGTTTTTT.

The CDR3 here is CSVQETGGGEQYV. CDR3 bases: TGCAGCGTTCAAGAGACAGGCGGGGGCGAGCAGTACGTC. The chain combines TRBV29-1 with TRBJ2-7; TRBD2 is a possible D gene (7 bases). CDR3 length equals 13 residues. CDR1 SQVTM and CDR2 ANQGSEA come from the germline V gene.